A single sample is the source of the 25 T cell receptor beta chains below, sequenced in a study of radiotherapy plus CTLA-4 blockade in lung cancer. The data were produced by immunoSEQ multiplex PCR, yet TCRdb's version contains in-frame clones alone and is incomplete. The sample consists of tens of thousands of clones, 78% of them appearing once. The sequenced sample was peripheral blood, obtained from a patient treated with radiotherapy plus ipilimumab. Receptors were obtained from a human donor with non-small cell lung cancer whose response to radiotherapy plus ipilimumab could not be evaluated. Some clones in this sample may be carry-over from other donors' samples.

This chain joins TRBV29-1 and TRBJ2-1, with D possibly being TRBD2 (5 bases). Deletions cut 6 bases from V and 4 bases from J, with 10 bases between. The germline V gene has CDR1 SQVTM and CDR2 ANQGSEA. This CDR3 comprises 12 residues. The CDR3 sequence: CSVVGLYNEQFF. CDR3 in DNA: TGCAGCGTCGTCGGACTTTACAATGAGCAGTTCTTC.

This clone was picked up a small number of times. V is TRBV11-1 and J is TRBJ1-1; 9 bases are shared with TRBD1. Germline loops: CDR1 SGHAT, CDR2 FQDESV (reference sequence). This CDR3 spans 14 amino acids. Germline trimming cut 5 bases from V and 6 bases from J; bases unmatched to any gene: 7. In DNA, the CDR3 is TGTGCCAGCAGCAAAGGGACAGGGAAGCCTGAAGCTTTCTTT. Protein product: CASSKGTGKPEAFF.

V gene TRBV4-1 combines with J gene TRBJ2-7; D perhaps matches TRBD1 (7 bases). The V gene's germline CDR1 is MGHRA and CDR2 YSYEKL. Trimming removed 0 bases at V and 6 bases at J, with 15 bases between. The CDR3 extends over 15 amino acids. The DNA for the CDR3 is TGCGCCAGCAGCCAAGAAGGAGGGGGCTTAACCGAGCAGTACTTC. Its translation: CASSQEGGGLTEQYF.

V and J are TRBV15 and TRBJ2-7; a weak D match, TRBD1 (5 bases). The ends were cut back, 7 bases at V and 4 bases at J, with 14 bases in the middle. Germline CDR1 and CDR2: LNHNV and YYDKDF (reference sequence). The CDR3 has 13 amino acids. CDR3 residues: CATNDSKTYEQYF. CDR3 sequence (DNA): TGTGCCACCAACGACAGTAAAACATACGAGCAGTACTTC.

This clone was recorded once. The chain has TRBV2 and TRBJ1-5; maybe TRBD1 (5 bases). Germline loops: CDR1 SNHLY, CDR2 FYNNEI. There are 15 residues in the CDR3. The V and J ends lost 7 bases and 7 bases respectively, with 20 bases between them. DNA of the CDR3: TGTGCCAGCACTGCCTTAGACAGAGGTTCCCAGCCCCAGCATTTT. This encodes CASTALDRGSQPQHF.

This sequence joins TRBV7-9 and TRBJ2-5; D ambiguous. From germline, CDR1 is SEHNR and CDR2 FQNEAQ (reference sequence). This CDR3 is built from 11 residues. V lost 5 bases, J lost 11 bases, and 12 bases lay in between. DNA for the CDR3: TGTGCCAGCAGCAACTTGTTTGAGCAGTACTTC. Translation: CASSNLFEQYF.

The V gene is TRBV19, the J gene TRBJ1-6; unclear D gene. Germline values: CDR1 LNHDA, CDR2 SQIVND (reference sequence). V was clipped by 5 bases and J by 8 bases, with 7 bases between them. CDR3 size: 12 residues. The DNA of the CDR3 is TGTGCCAGTAGTGGGCAGTATTCACCCCTCCACTTT. Translation: CASSGQYSPLHF.

This rearrangement joins TRBV2 to TRBJ1-6; 8 bases line up with TRBD1. Per the germline V gene, CDR1 is SNHLY and CDR2 is FYNNEI. V was clipped by 5 bases and J by 10 bases; unmatched bases: 7. The CDR3 runs to 14 residues. CDR3 sequence (DNA): TGTGCCAGCAGTAAACAGGGGGTAGGATCACCCCTCCACTTT. Its translation: CASSKQGVGSPLHF.

V gene TRBV7-6 combines with J gene TRBJ1-4; no clear D gene. Trimming stripped 1 base from V and 6 bases from J, with 15 bases between. Germline V CDR1 and CDR2: SGHVS, FNYEAQ. The CDR3 is 16 amino acids. The CDR3 region has the DNA TGTGCCAGCAGCTTAGAAGGCGGGCAGTTCTATGAAAAACTGTTTTTT. Residues: CASSLEGGQFYEKLFF.

The V gene is TRBV7-2, the J gene TRBJ2-7, with a weak D call TRBD1 (6 bases). V gave up 3 bases and J gave up 2 bases, with 17 bases separating them. Germline CDR1 SGHTA, CDR2 FQGNSA. The CDR3 is made up of 16 amino acids. DNA of the CDR3: TGTGCCAGCAGCTTCGGAAGGACAGTGGGGACCTACGAGCAGTACTTC. Residues: CASSFGRTVGTYEQYF. The full variable domain, in which reference TRBV7-2 and TRBJ2-7 provide the parts outside the CDR3, is GAGVSQSPSNKVTEKGKDVELRCDPISGHTALYWYRQSLGQGLEFLIYFQGNSAPDKSGLPSDRFSAERTGGSVSTLTIQRTQQEDSAVYLCASSFGRTVGTYEQYFGPGTRLTVT.

The chain carries TRBV4-1 and TRBJ2-7; 7 nucleotides agree with TRBD2. The CDR3 is 16 amino acids. V trimming: 2 bases; J trimming: 2 bases; junction bases outside the gene matches: 9. CDR1 is MGHRA and CDR2 is YSYEKL in the germline V gene. The CDR3 sequence: CASSQHSLADTYEQYF. In DNA, the CDR3 is TGCGCCAGCAGCCAACATAGCCTAGCGGACACCTACGAGCAGTACTTC.

The rearrangement uses TRBV10-3 and TRBJ1-2; no clear D. Trimming stripped 3 bases from V and 8 bases from J, with 10 bases between. The CDR3 runs 12 residues. Germline V gives CDR1 ENHRY, CDR2 SYGVKD. As DNA, the CDR3 is TGTGCCATCAGTGAAGTTGAGCGAGGCTACACCTTC. This codes for CAISEVERGYTF.

The CDR3 sequence: CASSSDRRSNQPQHF. CDR3 DNA: TGTGCCAGCAGCTCCGACAGGCGCAGCAATCAGCCCCAGCATTTT. The chain has TRBV11-2 and TRBJ1-5; D may be TRBD1 (6 bases). Per the germline V gene, CDR1 is SGHAT and CDR2 is FQNNGV. This CDR3 has 15 residues. V shed 4 bases and J shed 1 base, with 11 bases lying between them.

The rearrangement joins TRBV5-1 to TRBJ1-2; 7 nucleotides agree with TRBD1. The germline gives CDR1 SGHRS, CDR2 YFSETQ. Trimming at V came to 1 base and at J to 4 bases, leaving 7 bases not matched to a gene. CDR3 length: 15 amino acids. The CDR3 protein is CASSLSLTGTYGYTF. CDR3 DNA sequence: TGCGCCAGCAGCTTGTCCTTGACAGGGACCTATGGCTACACCTTC.

This clone has just a few counts. The chain carries TRBV7-9 and TRBJ1-4, with 7 bases identical to TRBD1. CDR3 size: 13 residues. V shed 5 bases, J shed 5 bases, and the junction held 2 bases outside the gene matches. Germline V gives CDR1 SEHNR, CDR2 FQNEAQ (reference sequence). CDR3 DNA: TGTGCCAGCAGCCCGACAGGGAATGAAAAACTGTTTTTT. Translated, it gives CASSPTGNEKLFF.

V usage is TRBV7-8 and J usage is TRBJ1-2; D might be TRBD1 (6 bases). The CDR3 has 13 residues. The germline V gene has CDR1 SGHVS and CDR2 FQNEAQ. The ends were cut back, 5 bases at V and 1 base at J, with 8 bases in the middle. CDR3 residues: CASSRTVNYGYTF. The CDR3 region has the DNA TGTGCCAGCAGCCGGACAGTTAACTATGGCTACACCTTC.

This chain connects TRBV11-2 to TRBJ2-2, with D unclear. This CDR3 contains 17 residues. Between the trimmed V and J ends, which lost 1 base and 0 bases, there was a span of 12 bases. Germline V gives CDR1 SGHAT, CDR2 FQNNGV. CDR3 sequence reads: CASSLGGTTTNTGELFF. The CDR3 DNA reads as TGTGCCAGCAGCTTAGGTGGTACCACTACGAACACCGGGGAGCTGTTTTTT.

This clone came up a few times. This chain uses TRBV28 with TRBJ1-4; possible D gene TRBD1, 6 bases. Germline V lookup: CDR1 MDHEN, CDR2 SYDVKM. V lost 2 bases and J lost 6, with 16 bases in between. The CDR3 has 16 residues. Here the CDR3 reads CASSLSYREGDEKLFF. The CDR3 DNA reads as TGTGCCAGCAGTTTAAGTTACAGGGAAGGGGATGAAAAACTGTTTTTT. The variable domain in full, completed from reference TRBV28 and TRBJ1-4, reads DVKVTQSSRYLVKRTGEKVFLECVQDMDHENMFWYRQDPGLGLRLIYFSYDVKMKEKGDIPEGYSVSREKKERFSLILESASTNQTSMYLCASSLSYREGDEKLFFGSGTQLSVL.

The chain couples TRBV7-8 to TRBJ1-1, with no clear D. Germline V gene sequence: CDR1 SGHVS, CDR2 FQNEAQ. Trimming shortened V by 3 bases and J by 1 base, and 18 bases separated the two germline ends. This CDR3 has 17 residues. In DNA form, the CDR3 reads TGTGCCAGCAGCTTTCGTCACCCTAGCGTTACGAACACTGAAGCTTTCTTT. This encodes CASSFRHPSVTNTEAFF. Drawing the rest from reference TRBV7-8 and TRBJ1-1, the complete variable domain is GAGVSQSPRYKVAKRGQDVALRCDPISGHVSLFWYQQALGQGPEFLTYFQNEAQLDKSGLPSDRFFAERPEGSVSTLKIQRTQQEDSAVYLCASSFRHPSVTNTEAFFGQGTRLTVV.

The rearrangement joins TRBV5-1 to TRBJ1-2; weak D call: TRBD1 (6 bases). The CDR3 has 15 amino acids. Germline V gene sequence: CDR1 SGHRS, CDR2 YFSETQ. The germline V and J ends were trimmed by 4 bases and 8 bases, with 21 bases remaining between them. The CDR3 loop reads CASSRSVGQGNGYTF. For the CDR3, the DNA is TGCGCCAGCAGCCGGAGCGTGGGGCAGGGGAACGGCTACACCTTC. The whole variable domain, filled in from reference TRBV5-1 and TRBJ1-2, reads KAGVTQTPRYLIKTRGQQVTLSCSPISGHRSVSWYQQTPGQGLQFLFEYFSETQRNKGNFPGRFSGRQFSNSRSEMNVSTLELGDSALYLCASSRSVGQGNGYTFGSGTRLTVV.

The chain links TRBV11-1 to TRBJ2-4, with D tentatively TRBD1 (6 bases). Trimming pared 2 bases from V and 5 bases from J, leaving 13 bases between. From germline, CDR1 is SGHAT and CDR2 FQDESV (reference sequence). The CDR3 is 15 residues long. CDR3 nucleotides: TGTGCCAGCAGCTTACAGGGGAAGGGGGAAAACATTCAGTACTTC. Translating it yields CASSLQGKGENIQYF.

The chain combines TRBV5-1 with TRBJ2-5; tentative D call: TRBD2 (5 bases). Germline V lookup: CDR1 SGHRS, CDR2 YFSETQ. There are 14 residues in the CDR3. V was cut by 2 bases and J by 0 bases, with 8 bases left in between. The CDR3 is CASSFPGNQETQYF. The CDR3 DNA reads as TGCGCCAGCAGCTTTCCGGGGAACCAAGAGACCCAGTACTTC.

The gene calls are TRBV6-1 and TRBJ1-1; TRBD1 might be the D (5 bases). Germline-derived CDR1 and CDR2 are MNHNS and SASEGT. V was pared by 1 base and J by 10 bases, with 10 bases between. CDR3 size: 12 residues. The chain's CDR3 is CASSEVTGGAFF. CDR3 nucleotides: TGTGCCAGCAGTGAAGTCACGGGGGGAGCTTTCTTT.

This clone has more than one count but fewer than ten. The chain employs TRBV2 and TRBJ1-3; D is uncertain. This CDR3 has 14 amino acids. The V and J ends lost 1 base and 3 bases respectively, with 7 bases between them. Germline loops: CDR1 SNHLY, CDR2 FYNNEI. The CDR3, as DNA: TGTGCCAGCAGTGAAGAAGGGAGTGGAAACACCATATATTTT. It is translated as CASSEEGSGNTIYF.

The chain has TRBV30 and TRBJ2-5; 11 bases match TRBD1. The CDR3 runs 13 residues. Germline loops: CDR1 GTSNPN, CDR2 SVGIG (reference sequence). V was clipped by 4 bases and J by 5 bases; unmatched bases: 3. DNA of the CDR3: TGTGCCTGGATGGACAGGGGGCCCGAGACCCAGTACTTC. Protein sequence: CAWMDRGPETQYF.